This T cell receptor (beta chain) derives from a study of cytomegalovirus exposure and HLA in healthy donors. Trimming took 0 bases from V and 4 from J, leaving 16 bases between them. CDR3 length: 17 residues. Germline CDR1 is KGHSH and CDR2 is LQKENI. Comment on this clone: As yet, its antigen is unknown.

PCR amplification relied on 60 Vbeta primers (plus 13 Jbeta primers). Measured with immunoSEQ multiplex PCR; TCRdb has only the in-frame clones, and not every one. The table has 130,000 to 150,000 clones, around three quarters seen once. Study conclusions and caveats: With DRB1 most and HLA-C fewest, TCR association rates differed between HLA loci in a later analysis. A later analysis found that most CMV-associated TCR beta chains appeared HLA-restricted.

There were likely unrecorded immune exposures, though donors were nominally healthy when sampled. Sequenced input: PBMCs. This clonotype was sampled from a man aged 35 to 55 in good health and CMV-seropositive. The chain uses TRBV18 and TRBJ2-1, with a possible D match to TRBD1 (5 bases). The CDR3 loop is CASSPPYGWGEYNEQFF. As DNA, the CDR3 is TGTGCCAGCTCACCACCGTACGGGTGGGGCGAGTACAATGAGCAGTTCTTC. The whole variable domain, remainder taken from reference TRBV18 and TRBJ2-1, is NAGVMQNPRHLVRRRGQEARLRCSPMKGHSHVYWYRQLPEEGLKFMVYLQKENIIDESGMPKERFSAEFPKEGPSILRIQQVVRGDSAAYFCASSPPYGWGEYNEQFFGPGTRLTVL.